This T cell receptor (beta chain) appears in the sequencing data of a study of blood T cell repertoires in COVID-19. Looking at the study overall: The analysed material was cDNA or gDNA that came from T cells, B-cell-depleted T cells, or PBMCs.

TCRdb keeps only in-frame clones here, not all; method: immunoSEQ multiplex PCR. The sample includes around 100,000 clones, more than 65% of them seen just once. The CDR3 totals 14 residues. With 4 bases clipped from V and 7 bases from J, the junction kept 8 bases outside the gene matches. The germline CDR1 and CDR2 sequences are KGHDR and SFDVKD. The source of this sequence is a man between 65 and 85 years old with active or convalescent COVID-19. The rearrangement uses TRBV24-1 and TRBJ2-7; 8 bases line up with TRBD1. Sequenced: peripheral blood. The CDR3, as DNA: TGTGCCACCAGTGACACGACAGGGGTGGGAGAGCAGTACTTC. It specifies CATSDTTGVGEQYF.